These 10 T cell receptor beta chains were sequenced from one sample in a study of regulatory T cells in long-lasting Graves disease. The time point is: newly diagnosed GD, antithyroid drugs for less than 3 months. Scientists built the TCR library using RNA that was extracted from PBMCs. Arm-PCR with iRepertoire HTBI primers amplified the CDR3 regions for these TCR beta libraries. MiXCR, applied by TCRdb to the multiplex PCR reads, yields one record per CDR3 protein. The sample contains 400,000 to 500,000 distinct CDR3 sequences, 14% to 15% of which appear only once. These data also featured in a second study, about T cells in Graves' hyperthyroidism and ophthalmopathy.

The source material was peripheral blood mononuclear cells (PBMCs), sampled at new diagnosis, from a patient treated with antithyroid drugs. All receptors derive from a woman in her 30s with Graves disease.

As to this clonotype: At one end the junction does not follow the germline gene, possibly because of a read error. The chain recombines TRBV4-1 with TRBJ2-7; no definite D call. The CDR3 runs to 11 residues. CDR1 and CDR2 from the germline V gene are MGHRA and YSYEKL. CDR3 protein: CASSRDTEQYF. Written as DNA, the CDR3 is TGTGCCAGCAGCCGAGATACCGAGCAGTACTTC.

This clonotype was counted at least ten times. The chain uses TRBV13 and TRBJ2-5; 7 bases align to TRBD2. J was trimmed by 0 bases and V by 5 bases; bases with no gene match: 9. Per germline, CDR1 PRHDT and CDR2 FYEKMQ (reference sequence). The length of the CDR3 is 16 residues. The CDR3 DNA follows: TGTGCCAGCAGCGGCAGACTAGCAATTGACCAAGAGACCCAGTACTTC. Protein sequence: CASSGRLAIDQETQYF.

The J gene is TRBJ2-1, the V gene TRBV12-3 or TRBV12-4; 7 bases are shared with TRBD1. J was trimmed by 11 bases and V by 6 bases; bases with no gene match: 7. CDR3 length: 12 amino acids. The CDR3 loop reads CASRADRVQQFF. CDR3 nucleotide sequence: TGTGCCAGCAGGGCTGACAGGGTCCAGCAGTTCTTC.

Note on this clonotype: One end of the junction is discordant with germline, which a read error may explain. This rearrangement joins TRBV11-1 to TRBJ2-7; D is uncertain. This CDR3 region has 14 residues. Germline CDR1 SGHAT, CDR2 FQDESV (reference sequence). CDR3 coding DNA: TGCGCCAGCTGCGGTGGATGGACGGACTACGAGCAGTACTTC. It encodes CASCGGWTDYEQYF.

This clonotype was counted ten times or more. At one boundary the junction diverges from the germline segment, which might be a read error. The rearrangement joins TRBV19 to TRBJ2-5, with D maybe TRBD2 (7 bases). The germline gives CDR1 LNHDA, CDR2 SQIVND (reference sequence). The length of the CDR3 is 15 residues. CDR3 region: CASSIGPRGAETQYF. The CDR3 nucleotides are TGTGCCAGTAGCATAGGGCCCCGGGGGGCCGAGACCCAGTACTTC.

This clonotype has just a few counts. The chain carries TRBV5-1 and TRBJ2-1; 10 nucleotides align to TRBD2. The CDR3 spans 18 residues. V was clipped by 3 bases and J by 4 bases; unmatched bases: 13. Germline-derived CDR1 and CDR2 are SGHRS and YFSETQ. The CDR3 protein is CASSWGVPGLAPYNEQFF. CDR3 coding DNA: TGCGCCAGCAGCTGGGGCGTACCGGGACTAGCGCCTTACAATGAGCAGTTCTTC.

This clonotype appeared many times. J is TRBJ2-4 and V is TRBV5-1, with TRBD2 matching over 14 bases. Germline trimming cut 2 bases from V and 0 bases from J; bases unmatched to any gene: 10. Germline CDR1 is SGHRS and CDR2 is YFSETQ. CDR3 size: 20 residues. DNA for the CDR3: TGCGCCAGCAGCTTCTTTCCCGGACTAGCGGGAGGACTAGCCAAAAACATTCAGTACTTC. Amino acid sequence: CASSFFPGLAGGLAKNIQYF.

This clonotype appeared many times. This chain links TRBV28 with TRBJ2-1; D remains unclear. V dropped 3 bases and J dropped 4 bases, with 16 bases sitting between them. CDR3 length: 16 amino acids. CDR1 is MDHEN and CDR2 is SYDVKM in the germline V gene. The CDR3: CASSFRAEPGYNEQFF. The CDR3, as DNA: TGTGCCAGCAGTTTTCGGGCCGAGCCTGGATACAATGAGCAGTTCTTC.

This clonotype was picked up many times. This rearrangement joins TRBV12-3 or TRBV12-4 to TRBJ1-1; a weak D match, TRBD1 (6 bases). V lost 6 bases and J lost 4, with 15 bases in between. The CDR3 contains 14 residues. CDR3 amino acids: CASSPGGGFTEAFF. CDR3 DNA: TGTGCCAGCAGCCCCGGGGGCGGGTTCACTGAAGCTTTCTTT.

This clonotype appeared a few times. The chain combines TRBV7-9 with TRBJ1-2, with D perhaps TRBD1 (5 bases). The length of the CDR3 is 16 residues. The ends were cut back, 7 bases at V and 1 base at J, with 19 bases in the middle. CDR1 and CDR2 from the germline V gene are SEHNR and FQNEAQ (reference sequence). The CDR3 DNA reads as TGTGCCAGCATCCACGGGACCCCAGGGAGTAACTATGGCTACACCTTC. This gives the protein CASIHGTPGSNYGYTF.